The source of this TCR beta chain is a study of control samples from healthy donors and cancer patients (dated by TCRdb to the early 2020s). Library preparation employed the immunoSEQ multiplex PCR assay. The table comes from immuneACCESS by way of TCRdb, which keeps in-frame sequences with V and J called. Part of the clones is missing from these tables; in studies checked, under half for an unresolved V gene and the rest for unknown reasons. The sample table contains about 77,000 clones; only one count was recorded for about 92% of them. The top ten constitute 5.8% of the sample. As to this clone: No antigen is known for it. No clone much larger than this one lies a single base away; base qualities are absent.

Ends trimmed: V by 2 bases, J by 2 bases; bases unmatched to a gene: 4. The germline V gene sets CDR1 to KGHDR and CDR2 to SFDVKD. Its CDR3 holds 18 amino acids, cysteine through phenylalanine. Only the CDR3 region is kept as DNA, spanning 54 bases read in frame from base 1. The receptor chain draws on TRBV24-1 and TRBJ2-6; TRBD1 aligns with 11 central bases. The sample comprised blood. The receptor comes from a woman aged 55-75 years in good health. The DNA sequence is given as TGTGCCACCAGTGATTCGGGGACAGGGGGAACTGGGGCCAACGTCCTGACTTTC. This encodes CATSDSGTGGTGANVLTF.